This is a list of T cell receptor beta chains from one sample in a study of T cell responses to AZD1222 COVID-19 vaccine. Data came from immunoSEQ multiplex PCR; TCRdb stores just in-frame clones and leaves some out. Of some 140,000 clones in the sample, under 95% are singletons; the top ten hold 2.5% to 3.5%. The sequences come from peripheral blood, collected on day 0 of AZD1222 vaccination. The receptors were sampled from an adult in good health. The CDR3 runs from the conserved cysteine through the conserved F or W. A D gene is named only where the DNA matches it firmly. Only some rows state a clone size, as once, few, many or a class for expanded clones.

cdr3_aa	cdr3_nt	j_call	v_call	clone_size	d_call
CASSKDREFREKLFF	TGCGCCAGCAGCAAGGACAGGGAATTTCGTGAAAAACTGTTTTTT	TRBJ1-4	TRBV5-1	.	TRBD1
CASSQQGTRGYTF	TGCGCCAGCAGCCAACAGGGGACGCGGGGCTACACCTTC	TRBJ1-2	TRBV5-1	.	TRBD1
CASSQNPIHTYEQYF	TGCGCCAGCAGTCAGAATCCAATCCACACCTACGAGCAGTACTTC	TRBJ2-7	TRBV23-1	.	.
CASSPTLDRETGELFF	TGTGCCAGCAGCCCTACTCTGGACAGGGAGACCGGGGAGCTGTTTTTT	TRBJ2-2	TRBV13	.	TRBD1
CASRFAGGVDGYTF	TGCGCCAGCAGATTTGCAGGGGGCGTCGATGGCTACACCTTC	TRBJ1-2	TRBV4-1	once	TRBD1
CASSLARGGPGNTIYF	TGTGCCAGCAGCTTAGCGCGGGGGGGCCCTGGAAACACCATATATTTT	TRBJ1-3	TRBV7-9	.	.
CAWSVTLAGGTEAFF	TGTGCCTGGAGTGTAACATTGGCAGGGGGCACTGAAGCTTTCTTT	TRBJ1-1	TRBV30	.	TRBD1
CASSLLRYTGELFF	TGTGCCAGCAGCCTCCTCCGATACACCGGGGAGCTGTTTTTT	TRBJ2-2	TRBV7-2	.	.
CASSPGDNQPQHF	TGTGCCAGCAGTCCCGGGGACAATCAGCCCCAGCATTTT	TRBJ1-5	TRBV12-3/TRBV12-4	.	.
CASSEGPAQETQYF	TGTGCCAGCAGTGAGGGACCGGCCCAAGAGACCCAGTACTTC	TRBJ2-5	TRBV6-1	.	.
CASSPRTGGSQETQYF	TGTGCCAGTAGTCCTCGGACAGGGGGATCCCAAGAGACCCAGTACTTC	TRBJ2-5	TRBV19	few	TRBD1
CASRSDISGNTIYF	TGTGCCAGCAGATCCGACATATCCGGAAACACCATATATTTT	TRBJ1-3	TRBV2	.	.
CASSQPTRTYEQYF	TGTGCCAGCAGCCAACCAACTAGGACCTACGAGCAGTACTTC	TRBJ2-7	TRBV4-2	once	.
CASSLTQGASYEQYF	TGTGCCAGCAGCTTAACACAGGGCGCTTCCTACGAGCAGTACTTC	TRBJ2-7	TRBV7-3	.	.
CASSTRTGKETQYF	TGTGCCAGCAGTACGCGGACAGGGAAAGAGACCCAGTACTTC	TRBJ2-5	TRBV27	once	TRBD1
CSASAIAGVGSNTDTQYF	TGCAGTGCTAGTGCCATAGCGGGAGTTGGGTCCAACACAGATACGCAGTATTTT	TRBJ2-3	TRBV20-1	.	TRBD2
CASSQSTRDEAFF	TGTGCCAGCAGCCAATCGACACGGGATGAAGCTTTCTTT	TRBJ1-1	TRBV5-6	.	.
CATSREPLHQETQYF	TGTGCCACCAGCAGGGAGCCTCTCCACCAAGAGACCCAGTACTTC	TRBJ2-5	TRBV15	.	.
CASSGRTGYTGELFF	TGTGCCAGCAGTGGGAGGACAGGGTACACCGGGGAGCTGTTTTTT	TRBJ2-2	TRBV2	.	TRBD1
CASGWAASGATGELFF	TGTGCTAGTGGATGGGCGGCTAGCGGGGCCACCGGGGAGCTGTTTTTT	TRBJ2-2	TRBV12-5	.	TRBD2
CASRFDRVDTEAFF	TGCGCCAGCAGATTCGACAGGGTGGACACTGAAGCTTTCTTT	TRBJ1-1	TRBV5-1	.	TRBD1
CASTPPGGRPQYF	TGTGCCAGTACCCCGCCGGGAGGAAGGCCGCAGTATTTT	TRBJ2-3	TRBV19	once	TRBD2
CASSPVVGETQYF	TGTGCCAGCAGCCCGGTGGTCGGGGAGACCCAGTACTTC	TRBJ2-5	TRBV5-6	.	.
CASSYGRWDYEQYF	TGTGCCAGCAGTTACGGGAGATGGGACTACGAGCAGTACTTC	TRBJ2-7	TRBV6-5	.	.
CASSEWAQETQYF	TGTGCCAGCAGTGAATGGGCCCAAGAGACCCAGTACTTC	TRBJ2-5	TRBV25-1	.	.
CASRAWGIPGARPGELFF	TGTGCCAGCAGGGCTTGGGGCATTCCAGGGGCGCGTCCCGGGGAGCTGTTTTTT	TRBJ2-2	TRBV2	.	.
CASSLFFSGSSYEQYF	TGTGCCAGCAGTTTATTCTTCAGCGGGAGCTCCTACGAGCAGTACTTC	TRBJ2-7	TRBV27	.	TRBD2
CASKDGGYTEAFF	TGCGCCAGCAAGGATGGGGGGTACACTGAAGCTTTCTTT	TRBJ1-1	TRBV5-1	.	.
CASSRNTEAFF	TGTGCCAGTAGCAGGAACACTGAAGCTTTCTTT	TRBJ1-1	TRBV19	few	.
CASTQIAGVHEQFF	TGTGCCAGCACCCAGATAGCGGGAGTCCATGAGCAGTTCTTC	TRBJ2-1	TRBV2	.	TRBD2
CAISDPRSGNTIYF	TGTGCCATCAGTGACCCCCGGTCGGGAAACACCATATATTTT	TRBJ1-3	TRBV10-3	.	.
CASSPGLGEEQYF	TGTGCCAGCAGCCCGGGACTGGGGGAGGAGCAGTACTTC	TRBJ2-7	TRBV12-3/TRBV12-4	.	.
CASTGDVGIDTQYF	TGTGCCAGCACCGGGGACGTGGGTATAGATACGCAGTATTTT	TRBJ2-3	TRBV28	.	.